Shown below are 25 T cell receptor beta chains from a single sample sequenced in a study of T cell repertoires in cytomegalovirus infection. TCRdb used MiXCR to reprocess the reads, holding one entry per CDR3 protein. The sample carries about 130,000 distinct CDR3 sequences, more than 7% recorded once. Sequenced input: PBMCs. The receptors were sampled from a human donor in good health (CMV status not recorded). Some clones in this sample may be carry-over from other donors' samples.

This clonotype was seen only a few times. The chain links TRBV28 to TRBJ2-1; D is undetermined. The CDR3 length is 13 residues. The V gene's germline CDR1 is MDHEN and CDR2 SYDVKM. V was trimmed by 5 bases and J by 7 bases, leaving 12 bases between them. CDR3 DNA: TGTGCCAGCAGTCCGCCCGTTGTGAATGAGCAGTTCTTC. It translates to CASSPPVVNEQFF.

This clonotype was found many times. The chain has TRBV7-2 and TRBJ2-7; weak D call: TRBD2 (6 bases). The length of the CDR3 is 13 residues. Trimming took off 8 bases at V and 4 bases at J, with 15 bases between the two ends. Germline CDR1 SGHTA, CDR2 FQGNSA. This CDR3 is CASSRQGGYEQYF. CDR3 nucleotides: TGTGCCAGCTCCCGGCAGGGAGGATACGAGCAGTACTTC.

This clonotype showed up many times. The chain is built from TRBV7-6 and TRBJ2-7, with D unclear. The germline V and J ends were trimmed by 5 bases and 4 bases, with 18 bases remaining between them. The CDR3 length is 15 residues. Per the germline V gene, CDR1 is SGHVS and CDR2 is FNYEAQ. CDR3 region: CASSSFVGSLYEQYF. In DNA form, the CDR3 reads TGTGCCAGCAGCAGCTTCGTCGGGTCGTTGTACGAGCAGTACTTC.

This clonotype appeared a few times. The chain is built from TRBV25-1 and TRBJ1-4, with D possibly matching TRBD1 (5 bases). Trimming stripped 2 bases from V and 7 bases from J, with 14 bases between. The CDR3 covers 15 residues. Germline V gene data show CDR1 as MGHDK and CDR2 as SYGVNS. CDR3 protein: CASSENAGPLEKLFF. The DNA of the CDR3 is TGTGCCAGCAGTGAAAACGCAGGGCCCCTTGAAAAACTGTTTTTT.

There are many counts of this clonotype. The CDR3 region is CASSTTDYEQYF. For the CDR3, the DNA is TGTGCCAGCAGCACGACAGACTACGAGCAGTACTTC. The genes are TRBV7-2 and TRBJ2-7, with D possibly TRBD1 on 5 matching bases. This CDR3 contains 12 residues. V lost 5 bases to trimming and J lost 3 bases, with 8 bases between them. Germline CDR1 and CDR2: SGHTA and FQGNSA.

The chain links TRBV12-3 or TRBV12-4 to TRBJ1-5; the D gene is possibly TRBD1 (5 bases). There are 15 residues in the CDR3. With 5 bases removed from V and 4 bases from J, the gap between germline ends came to 15 bases. CDR3 DNA: TGTGCCAGCAGTATGCCAGGGACGTTGAATCAGCCCCAGCATTTT. Amino acids: CASSMPGTLNQPQHF.

This clonotype is categorized as medium-sized (0.01 to 0.1%). The chain employs TRBV12-3 or TRBV12-4 and TRBJ1-1; TRBD1 might be the D (5 bases). Trimming left V 6 bases short and J 5 bases short, with 13 bases between. The length of the CDR3 is 13 residues. This CDR3 reads CASRRGEGTEAFF. Written as DNA, the CDR3 is TGTGCCAGCAGAAGGGGAGAGGGAACTGAAGCTTTCTTT.

This clonotype showed up many times. The V and J genes are TRBV3-1 and TRBJ1-6, with D unclear. V was cut by 3 bases and J by 7 bases, with 10 bases left in between. The germline gives CDR1 LGHDT, CDR2 YNNKEL (reference sequence). This CDR3 has 14 residues. The CDR3, as DNA: TGTGCCAGCAGCCAGGGAGGGCTGAATTCACCCCTCCACTTT. Protein: CASSQGGLNSPLHF. The full variable domain, in which reference TRBV3-1 and TRBJ1-6 provide the parts outside the CDR3, is DTAVSQTPKYLVTQMGNDKSIKCEQNLGHDTMYWYKQDSKKFLKIMFSYNNKELIINETVPNRFSPKSPDKAHLNLHINSLELGDSAVYFCASSQGGLNSPLHFGNGTRLTVT.

This clonotype was seen only a few times. This chain links TRBV20-1 with TRBJ2-1, with D possibly being TRBD2 (5 bases). The CDR3 extends over 14 amino acids. Trimming took off 2 bases at V and 7 bases at J, with 15 bases between the two ends. Germline-derived CDR1 and CDR2 are DFQATT and SNEGSKA (reference sequence). CDR3 protein: CSARSGDSDNEQFF. The CDR3, as DNA: TGCAGTGCTAGATCCGGGGATTCGGATAATGAGCAGTTCTTC.

This chain connects TRBV6-5 to TRBJ2-7; D is undetermined. Germline V gene data show CDR1 as MNHEY and CDR2 as SVGAGI. This CDR3 is built from 14 residues. Trimming shortened V by 6 bases and J by 1 base, and 13 bases separated the two germline ends. CDR3 region: CASRMTSLSYEQYF. CDR3 in DNA: TGTGCCAGCAGAATGACAAGCCTTTCCTACGAGCAGTACTTC.

This clonotype has at least ten counts. J is TRBJ2-3 and V is TRBV4-1; D may be TRBD1 (5 bases). CDR3 size: 17 residues. The germline V gene has CDR1 MGHRA and CDR2 YSYEKL. V lost 0 bases to trimming and J lost 3 bases, with 16 bases between them. The CDR3 sequence is CASSQDGQGLFTDTQYF. CDR3 bases: TGCGCCAGCAGCCAAGATGGTCAGGGATTATTTACAGATACGCAGTATTTT.

This clonotype was counted many times. The rearrangement links TRBV7-3 to TRBJ1-1; perhaps TRBD1 as D (6 bases). With 5 bases removed from V and 4 bases from J, the gap between germline ends came to 14 bases. Germline values: CDR1 SGHTA, CDR2 FQGTGA. There are 14 residues in the CDR3. CDR3: CASSPMEGVTEAFF. The CDR3 DNA reads TGTGCCAGCAGCCCCATGGAGGGGGTCACTGAAGCTTTCTTT. The whole variable domain, filled in from reference TRBV7-3 and TRBJ1-1, reads GAGVSQTPSNKVTEKGKYVELRCDPISGHTALYWYRQSLGQGPEFLIYFQGTGAADDSGLPNDRFFAVRPEGSVSTLKIQRTERGDSAVYLCASSPMEGVTEAFFGQGTRLTVV.

This clonotype was counted ten times or more. V gene TRBV5-5 combines with J gene TRBJ1-5; TRBD1 matches at 7 bases. J gave up 2 bases and V 0 bases, and 8 bases lay outside the gene matches. CDR1 and CDR2 (germline): SGHKS, YYEKEE (reference sequence). This CDR3 is built from 17 residues. The CDR3 loop reads CASSLVEGARGNQPQHF. CDR3 nucleotide sequence: TGTGCCAGCAGCTTGGTTGAGGGGGCGAGGGGCAATCAGCCCCAGCATTTT.

This clonotype appeared many times. The chain joins TRBV25-1 to TRBJ2-3, with TRBD1 identical over 7 bases. CDR1 and CDR2 (germline): MGHDK, SYGVNS. The CDR3 sequence is 14 residues long. V trimming: 2 bases; J trimming: 1 base; junction bases outside the gene matches: 0. CDR3 nucleotides: TGTGCCAGCAGTGAAGGACAGGGCACAGATACGCAGTATTTT. It codes for CASSEGQGTDTQYF.

This clonotype was observed many times. The CDR3 DNA is TGTGCCAGCAGCTCTTCTGGGACAGGGAACGAGCAGTACTTC. It translates to CASSSSGTGNEQYF. V and J are TRBV7-9 and TRBJ2-7; 9 nucleotides agree with TRBD1. Germline CDR1 SEHNR, CDR2 FQNEAQ (reference sequence). The CDR3 consists of 14 residues. The junction had 6 bases not matched to a gene; V was cut back by 4 bases and J by 5 bases.

This clonotype appeared many times. V and J are TRBV7-2 and TRBJ2-4; 7 positions agree with TRBD1. V gave up 3 bases and J gave up 1 base; unmatched junction bases: 3. Germline V gene lookup returns CDR1 SGHTA and CDR2 FQGNSA. The CDR3 consists of 15 residues. The CDR3 nucleotides are TGTGCCAGCAGCTTCCAACAGGGGGCCAAAAACATTCAGTACTTC. It codes for CASSFQQGAKNIQYF.

In its sample, this clonotype was seen many times. The V and J genes are TRBV20-1 and TRBJ2-7; TRBD2 is a possible D gene (6 bases). CDR1 is DFQATT, CDR2 SNEGSKA, per germline (reference sequence). The length of the CDR3 is 13 residues. Trimming removed 0 bases from V and 5 bases from J, with 11 bases in between. CDR3 in DNA: TGCAGTGCTAGAGATCGGAGGGACCACGAGCAGTACTTC. Residues: CSARDRRDHEQYF.

This clonotype was recorded at least ten times. V is TRBV7-2 and J is TRBJ2-5; D gene ambiguous. The CDR3 sequence is 14 residues long. Trimming shortened V by 1 base and J by 3 bases, and 9 bases separated the two germline ends. CDR1 and CDR2 (germline): SGHTA, FQGNSA. CDR3 DNA sequence: TGTGCCAGCAGCTTAGGGTCAGCCAAAGAGACCCAGTACTTC. Protein sequence: CASSLGSAKETQYF.

This clonotype was counted only a few times. J is TRBJ1-5 and V is TRBV3-1; no firm D call. CDR3 length equals 15 residues. Germline CDR1 LGHDT, CDR2 YNNKEL (reference sequence). Trimming stripped 1 base from V and 2 bases from J, with 9 bases between. Written as DNA, the CDR3 is TGTGCCAGCAGCCAAGGGCTGGCCGGCAATCAGCCCCAGCATTTT. Translated: CASSQGLAGNQPQHF.

This clonotype was counted many times. The rearrangement joins TRBV5-4 to TRBJ2-2, with D unclear. Trimming stripped 4 bases from V and 4 bases from J, with 5 bases between. Germline V CDR1 and CDR2: SGHNT, YYREEE (reference sequence). This CDR3 is 12 amino acids long. Here the CDR3 DNA reads TGTGCCAGCAGCCCTGTCACCGGGGAGCTGTTTTTT. It specifies CASSPVTGELFF.

As regards this clonotype: A clone one base away is much larger, so this may be a read error. V gene TRBV20-1 combines with J gene TRBJ2-5; 13 nucleotides match TRBD2. Germline assignment: CDR1 DFQATT and CDR2 SNEGSKA (reference sequence). After removal of 3 bases from V and 3 bases from J, the junction contained 4 bases not matched to a gene. This CDR3 has 15 amino acids. CDR3 DNA sequence: TGCAGTGCTAGGACTAGCGGGGGGTTAGAAGAGACCCAGTACTTC. This encodes CSARTSGGLEETQYF.

This clonotype has at least ten counts. The gene calls are TRBV7-2 and TRBJ2-1; 7 positions match TRBD2. The V and J ends lost 2 bases and 6 bases, in that order; junction bases with no gene match: 7. The CDR3 contains 15 residues. Per germline, CDR1 SGHTA and CDR2 FQGNSA. DNA of the CDR3: TGTGCCAGCAGCTTAATCGGGTCGGGGGGCAATGAGCAGTTCTTC. Its protein is CASSLIGSGGNEQFF.

This clonotype was recorded many times. V gene TRBV4-1 combines with J gene TRBJ2-3; tentatively, D is TRBD2 (6 bases). Germline CDR1 is MGHRA and CDR2 is YSYEKL. V lost 1 base and J 3 bases, leaving 11 bases between the germline ends. The CDR3 has 15 residues. This CDR3 is CASSQVSGRTDTQYF. As DNA, the CDR3 is TGCGCCAGCAGCCAAGTCAGTGGGAGGACAGATACGCAGTATTTT.

This clonotype was picked up a small number of times. The J gene is TRBJ2-5, the V gene TRBV28; D unresolved. The CDR3 loop spans 12 amino acids. Germline CDR1 is MDHEN and CDR2 is SYDVKM. Trimming removed 4 bases from V and 0 bases from J, with 3 bases in between. The CDR3 region has the DNA TGTGCCAGCAGTTCAAACCAAGAGACCCAGTACTTC. Its protein is CASSSNQETQYF.

This clonotype was detected only a few times. The chain carries TRBV10-3 and TRBJ2-3, with D perhaps matching TRBD1 (6 bases). The germline V gene has CDR1 ENHRY and CDR2 SYGVKD. This CDR3 has 15 residues. V lost 2 bases to trimming and J lost 3 bases, with 12 bases between them. CDR3 residues: CAISEAPDRTDTQYF. In DNA form, the CDR3 reads TGTGCCATCAGTGAGGCCCCCGACAGGACAGATACGCAGTATTTT.